Each of the 4 T cell receptor beta chains below was sequenced from the same sample in a study of shared clonotypes between healthy human individuals (dated by TCRdb to the early 2020s). Library preparation was by the immunoSEQ multiplex PCR assay. TCRdb limited this immuneACCESS table to in-frame rearrangements with V and J called. A share of clones is missing; checked studies link under half to unresolved V genes, and the rest is unexplained. This sample lists 900,000 to 1,200,000 clones; about 80% were detected once. In total, the top ten clones hold 0.55% to 0.7% of the sample. Sequencing was carried out using memory CD4+ T cells from PBMCs. What this sample's cell subset or site label stands for: CD45RA-negative fraction. The receptors originated from a man aged 18-30 years in good health. Some clones in this sample may be carry-over from other donors' samples.

V is TRBV5-1 and J is TRBJ1-2; D is possibly TRBD1 (5 bases). V was clipped by 4 bases and J by 4 bases, with 14 bases between them. CDR3 length: 14 amino acids. Per germline, CDR1 SGHRS and CDR2 YFSETQ. The CDR3 DNA reads TGCGCCAGCAGCCTGACCGATGGGGGCTATGGCTACACCTTC. It codes for CASSLTDGGYGYTF.

The CDR3 DNA follows: TGTGCCAGCAGCTTCCCCGCCAGCTATGGCTACACCTTC. Its protein product is CASSFPASYGYTF. V and J are TRBV5-8 and TRBJ1-2; D is unclear. The CDR3 covers 13 residues. V lost 2 bases and J lost 4, with 9 bases in between. CDR1 SGHTS and CDR2 YDEGEE come from the germline V gene.

The chain has TRBV11-2 and TRBJ2-1; D gene uncertain. Per the germline V gene, CDR1 is SGHAT and CDR2 is FQNNGV. The V and J ends lost 5 bases and 5 bases respectively, with 13 bases between them. The CDR3 loop spans 14 amino acids. CDR3 protein: CASSLRGQNNEQFF. Here the CDR3 DNA reads TGTGCCAGCAGCCTGCGAGGCCAAAACAATGAGCAGTTCTTC.

The DNA of the CDR3 is TGTGCCAGCAGTGAACTAGCAGCCTTGCATGAGCAGTTCTTC. Amino acid sequence: CASSELAALHEQFF. The chain couples TRBV28 to TRBJ2-1, with D perhaps matching TRBD2 (6 bases). V was pared by 5 bases and J by 8 bases, with 16 bases between. CDR3 length: 14 amino acids. CDR1 is MDHEN, CDR2 SYDVKM, per germline. The complete variable domain, with remaining parts taken from reference TRBV28 and TRBJ2-1, reads DVKVTQSSRYLVKRTGEKVFLECVQDMDHENMFWYRQDPGLGLRLIYFSYDVKMKEKGDIPEGYSVSREKKERFSLILESASTNQTSMYLCASSELAALHEQFFGPGTRLTVL.